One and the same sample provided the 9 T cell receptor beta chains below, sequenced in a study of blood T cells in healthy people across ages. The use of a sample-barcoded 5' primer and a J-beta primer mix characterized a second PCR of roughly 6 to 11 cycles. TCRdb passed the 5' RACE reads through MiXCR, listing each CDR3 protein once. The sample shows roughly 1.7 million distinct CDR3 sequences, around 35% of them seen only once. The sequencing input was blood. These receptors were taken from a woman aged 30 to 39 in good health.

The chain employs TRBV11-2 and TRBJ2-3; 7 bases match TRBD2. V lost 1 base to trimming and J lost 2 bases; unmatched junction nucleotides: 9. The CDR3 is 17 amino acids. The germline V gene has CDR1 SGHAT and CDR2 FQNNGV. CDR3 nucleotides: TGTGCCAGCAGCTTAGGGTCTCCTAGCGGAGTCACAGATACGCAGTATTTT. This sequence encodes CASSLGSPSGVTDTQYF.

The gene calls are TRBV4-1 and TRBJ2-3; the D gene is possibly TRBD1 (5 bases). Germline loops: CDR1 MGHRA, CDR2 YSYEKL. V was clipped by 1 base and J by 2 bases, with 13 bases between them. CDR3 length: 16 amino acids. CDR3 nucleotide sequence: TGCGCCAGCAGCCAAGGACAGCTACTTTTCACAGATACGCAGTATTTT. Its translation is CASSQGQLLFTDTQYF.

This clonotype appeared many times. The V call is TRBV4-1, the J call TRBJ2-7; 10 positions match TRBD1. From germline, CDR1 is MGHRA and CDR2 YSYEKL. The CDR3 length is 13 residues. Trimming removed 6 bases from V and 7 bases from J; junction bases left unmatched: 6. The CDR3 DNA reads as TGCGCCAGCAGACCGACAGGGGGCCGGGAGCAGTACTTC. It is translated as CASRPTGGREQYF.

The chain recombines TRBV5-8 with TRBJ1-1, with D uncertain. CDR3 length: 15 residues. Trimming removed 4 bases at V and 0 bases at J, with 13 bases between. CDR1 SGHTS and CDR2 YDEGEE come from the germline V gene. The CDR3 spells CASSLKGSMNTEAFF. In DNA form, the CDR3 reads TGTGCCAGCAGCCTGAAAGGGTCCATGAACACTGAAGCTTTCTTT.

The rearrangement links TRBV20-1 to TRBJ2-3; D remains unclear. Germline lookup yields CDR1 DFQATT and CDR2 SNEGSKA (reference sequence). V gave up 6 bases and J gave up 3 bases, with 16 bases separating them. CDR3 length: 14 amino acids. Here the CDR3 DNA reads TGCAGTGCCAAATCCGGGCCATTGACAGATACGCAGTATTTT. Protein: CSAKSGPLTDTQYF.

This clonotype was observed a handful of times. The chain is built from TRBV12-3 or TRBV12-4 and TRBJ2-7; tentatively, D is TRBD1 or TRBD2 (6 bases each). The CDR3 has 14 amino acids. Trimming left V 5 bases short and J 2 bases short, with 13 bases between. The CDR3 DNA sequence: TGTGCCAGCAGTCCAGGGGACTTCGCCTACGAGCAGTACTTC. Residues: CASSPGDFAYEQYF.

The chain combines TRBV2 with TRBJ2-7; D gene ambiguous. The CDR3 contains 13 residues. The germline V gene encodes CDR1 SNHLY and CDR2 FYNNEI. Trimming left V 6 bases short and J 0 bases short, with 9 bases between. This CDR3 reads CASREPFSYEQYF. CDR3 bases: TGTGCCAGCAGGGAACCTTTCTCCTACGAGCAGTACTTC.

Here the CDR3 DNA reads TGTGCCAGTAGCGTCTCTTCGATGTGGAGAAACGAGCAGTACTTC. As protein: CASSVSSMWRNEQYF. This sequence joins TRBV19 and TRBJ2-7; D not resolved. Trimming pared 6 bases from V and 5 bases from J, leaving 20 bases between. Germline V lookup: CDR1 LNHDA, CDR2 SQIVND (reference sequence). The CDR3 runs to 15 residues.

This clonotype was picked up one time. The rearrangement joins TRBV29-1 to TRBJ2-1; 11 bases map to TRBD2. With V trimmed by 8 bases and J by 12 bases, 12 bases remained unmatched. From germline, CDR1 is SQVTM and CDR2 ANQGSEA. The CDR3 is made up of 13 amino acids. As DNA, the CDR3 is TGCAGCCCCCGGGATAGCGGGAGGGATGTGCAGTTCTTC. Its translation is CSPRDSGRDVQFF.